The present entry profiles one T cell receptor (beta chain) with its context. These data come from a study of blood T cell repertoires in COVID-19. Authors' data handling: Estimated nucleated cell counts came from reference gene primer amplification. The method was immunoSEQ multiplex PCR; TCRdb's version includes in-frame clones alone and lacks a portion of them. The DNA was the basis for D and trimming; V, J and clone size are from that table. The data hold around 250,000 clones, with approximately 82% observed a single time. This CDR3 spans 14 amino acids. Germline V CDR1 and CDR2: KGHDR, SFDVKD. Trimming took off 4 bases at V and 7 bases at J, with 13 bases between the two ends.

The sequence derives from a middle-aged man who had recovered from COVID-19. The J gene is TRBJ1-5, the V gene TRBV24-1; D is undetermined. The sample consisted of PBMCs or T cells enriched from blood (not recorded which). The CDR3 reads CATSEAGQGQPQHF. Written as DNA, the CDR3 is TGTGCCACCAGTGAGGCGGGTCAAGGCCAGCCCCAGCATTTT.